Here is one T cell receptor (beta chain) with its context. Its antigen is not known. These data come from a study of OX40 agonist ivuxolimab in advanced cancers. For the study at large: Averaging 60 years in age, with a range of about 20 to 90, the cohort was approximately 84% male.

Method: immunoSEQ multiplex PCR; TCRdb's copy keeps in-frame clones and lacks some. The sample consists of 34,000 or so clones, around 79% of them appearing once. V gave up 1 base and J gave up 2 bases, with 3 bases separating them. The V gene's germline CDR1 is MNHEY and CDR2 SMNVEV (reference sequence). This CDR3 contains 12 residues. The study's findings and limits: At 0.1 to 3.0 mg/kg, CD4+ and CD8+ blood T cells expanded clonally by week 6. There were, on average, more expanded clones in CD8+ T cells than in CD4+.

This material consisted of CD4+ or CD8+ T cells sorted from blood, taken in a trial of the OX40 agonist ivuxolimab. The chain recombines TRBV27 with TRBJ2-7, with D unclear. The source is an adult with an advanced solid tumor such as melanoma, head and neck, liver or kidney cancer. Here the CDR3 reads CASSLFAYEQYF. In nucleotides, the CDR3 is TGTGCCAGCAGTTTATTTGCCTACGAGCAGTACTTC.